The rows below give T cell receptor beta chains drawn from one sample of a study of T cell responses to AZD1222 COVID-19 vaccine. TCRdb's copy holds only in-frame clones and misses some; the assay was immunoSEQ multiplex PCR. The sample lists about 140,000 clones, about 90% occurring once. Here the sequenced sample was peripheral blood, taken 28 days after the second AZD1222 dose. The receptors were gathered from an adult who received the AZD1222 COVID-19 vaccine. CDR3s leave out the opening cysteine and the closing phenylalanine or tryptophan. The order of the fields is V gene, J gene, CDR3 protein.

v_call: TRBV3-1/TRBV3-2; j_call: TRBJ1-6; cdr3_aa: ASKGTGNNSPLH
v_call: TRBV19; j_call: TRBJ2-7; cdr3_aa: ASSFQGAYEQY
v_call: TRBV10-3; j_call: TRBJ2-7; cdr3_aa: AISESKYEQY
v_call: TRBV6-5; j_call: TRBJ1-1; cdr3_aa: ASSYGRSTEAF
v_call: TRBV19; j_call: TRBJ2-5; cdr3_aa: ASSSRGTQY
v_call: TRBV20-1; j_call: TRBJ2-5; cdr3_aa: SAKNKETQY
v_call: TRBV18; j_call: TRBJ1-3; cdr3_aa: ASSPPSEDGNTIY
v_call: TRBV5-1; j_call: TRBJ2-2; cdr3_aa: ASSPRVGTGELF
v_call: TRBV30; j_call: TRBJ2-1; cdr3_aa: AWSKGGDEQF
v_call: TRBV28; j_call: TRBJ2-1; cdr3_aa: ASSLGTVGGNEQF
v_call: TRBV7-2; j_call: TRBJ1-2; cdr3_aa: ASSQDNGVLFGYT
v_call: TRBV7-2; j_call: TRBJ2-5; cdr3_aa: ASRGIVGGRRETQY
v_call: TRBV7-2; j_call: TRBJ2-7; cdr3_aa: ASSLSRWEQY
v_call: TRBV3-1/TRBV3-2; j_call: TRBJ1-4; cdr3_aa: ASNSPNEKLF
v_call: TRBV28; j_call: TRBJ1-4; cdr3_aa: ATQKNNEKLF